This T cell receptor beta chain was identified during a study of cytomegalovirus exposure and HLA in healthy donors. Study-level background: Some 80 million unique TCR sequences came from HLA-typed donors in an early release. Whole-study results and caveats: Cytomegalovirus-associated status was assigned to 150 or so TCR beta chains.

60 Vbeta and 13 Jbeta primers were used in PCR. Some clones are missing from TCRdb's copy, which holds only in-frame ones; the method was immunoSEQ multiplex PCR. The sample includes about 140,000 clones, around 79% of them seen just once. Likely unrecorded immune exposures existed in these nominally healthy donors. This CDR3 comprises 12 residues. The V and J ends lost 1 base and 12 bases respectively, with 13 bases between them. CDR1 SGHDT and CDR2 YYEEEE come from the germline V gene. Details on this clone: The antigen is unknown.

The clonotype comes from a female donor in good health and CMV-seronegative. The chain carries TRBV5-6 and TRBJ1-1; D may be TRBD1 (6 bases). The specimen was PBMCs. As DNA, the CDR3 is TGTGCCAGCAGCTTGCCGGGGGGCGAATCTTTCTTT. It is translated as CASSLPGGESFF.